This T cell receptor beta chain was profiled in a study of cytomegalovirus exposure and HLA in healthy donors. CDR3 length: 14 amino acids. CDR1 and CDR2 from the germline V gene are MNHNS and SASEGT. Trimming cost V 4 bases and J 7 bases, with 14 bases left between them. Primers included in the PCR were 60 Vbeta and 13 Jbeta primers. Sequencing was performed with immunoSEQ multiplex PCR; in TCRdb, only in-frame clones are kept and a portion is missing. The sample has 150,000 to 200,000 clones, 79% seen once. The specimen was PBMCs. The gene calls are TRBV6-1 and TRBJ1-5, with unresolved D. The sequence derives from a woman in her twenties or thirties in good health and CMV-seropositive. The DNA of the CDR3 is TGTGCCAGCAGTGGAGACTTACTCGGGCAGCCCCAGCATTTT. This encodes CASSGDLLGQPQHF.